Presented here are 32 T cell receptor beta chains from one specimen sequenced in a study of Graves' ophthalmopathy and Graves' hyperthyroidism. From RNA, the CDR3 regions of TCR beta chains were amplified and sequenced. RT-PCR in the first round used HTBI primers; a second-round multiplex PCR followed. One entry per CDR3 protein, called by TCRdb with MiXCR from the multiplex PCR reads. Here the sample spans hundreds of thousands of distinct CDR3 sequences, under 25% being singletons. The sample comprised peripheral blood. These receptors came from a woman in her late teens or twenties with stable Graves' hyperthyroidism.

This clonotype was recorded many times. This chain uses TRBV5-1 with TRBJ2-5; 8 positions agree with TRBD1. Germline V gene lookup returns CDR1 SGHRS and CDR2 YFSETQ. The ends lost 5 bases at V and 1 base at J; junction bases unmatched: 7. The CDR3 loop spans 15 amino acids. The CDR3 nucleotides are TGCGCCAGCAGTCAAACAGGGGGAGGCCAAGAGACCCAGTACTTC. It specifies CASSQTGGGQETQYF. Drawing the rest from reference TRBV5-1 and TRBJ2-5, the complete variable domain is KAGVTQTPRYLIKTRGQQVTLSCSPISGHRSVSWYQQTPGQGLQFLFEYFSETQRNKGNFPGRFSGRQFSNSRSEMNVSTLELGDSALYLCASSQTGGGQETQYFGPGTRLLVL.

This clonotype was seen at least ten times. The rearrangement joins TRBV2 to TRBJ2-2, with D uncertain. Trimming took 6 bases from V and 6 from J, leaving 11 bases between them. CDR1 and CDR2 (germline): SNHLY, FYNNEI. This CDR3 spans 13 amino acids. The CDR3 DNA reads as TGTGCCAGCAGGTACCCGAGTCCCGGGGAGCTGTTTTTT. Translating it yields CASRYPSPGELFF.

The rearrangement links TRBV5-1 to TRBJ2-4, with 11 bases fitting TRBD1. V lost 5 bases to trimming and J lost 5 bases; unmatched junction nucleotides: 6. The CDR3 is 15 residues long. Germline assignment: CDR1 SGHRS and CDR2 YFSETQ. CDR3 DNA: TGCGCCAGCAGGGCAGGACAGGGGGCCGAAAACATTCAGTACTTC. Translation gives CASRAGQGAENIQYF.

The chain employs TRBV11-1 and TRBJ2-7, with D unclear. The CDR3 is 16 residues long. The germline V gene encodes CDR1 SGHAT and CDR2 FQDESV (reference sequence). V lost 5 bases and J lost 2, with 19 bases in between. The CDR3 spells CASSPISYAGTYEQYF. The CDR3 DNA is TGTGCCAGCAGCCCTATCTCCTACGCAGGCACCTACGAGCAGTACTTC.

The V call is TRBV4-3, the J call TRBJ1-2; 7 nucleotides align to TRBD1. The CDR3 length is 17 residues. The junction had 13 bases not matched to a gene; V was cut back by 3 bases and J by 3 bases. The germline V gene encodes CDR1 LGHNA and CDR2 YSLEER. In DNA, the CDR3 is TGCGCCAGCAGCCATGAACTAACAGGGGTATTGCACTATGGCTACACCTTC. Its protein is CASSHELTGVLHYGYTF.

This clonotype was detected ten times or more. The chain joins TRBV20-1 to TRBJ1-2, with 9 bases that match TRBD1. The ends lost 6 bases at V and 6 bases at J; junction bases unmatched: 5. This CDR3 contains 12 residues. Germline CDR1 is DFQATT and CDR2 is SNEGSKA (reference sequence). CDR3 sequence (DNA): TGCAGTGCCAGGGGACAGGGCGATGGCTACACCTTC. This codes for CSARGQGDGYTF.

This clonotype has ten or more counts. V and J are TRBV28 and TRBJ1-6; D is unresolved. This CDR3 has 16 residues. The V gene lost 5 bases and the J gene lost 9 bases, with 20 bases spanning the gap. CDR1 is MDHEN and CDR2 is SYDVKM in the germline V gene. The CDR3 is CASSASTGSRTSPLHF. CDR3 DNA: TGTGCCAGCAGTGCGAGCACCGGGTCGCGAACTTCACCCCTCCACTTT.

As to this clonotype: This may be a read error: a much more frequent sequence differs by one nucleotide. This is likely a read error, given that the CDR3 carries no conserved phenylalanine or tryptophan at its end. The chain employs TRBV28 and TRBJ2-2, with D maybe TRBD2 (6 bases). This CDR3 spans 18 amino acids. Trimming left V 3 bases short and J 0 bases short, with 17 bases between. Germline CDR1 is MDHEN and CDR2 is SYDVKM. CDR3 in DNA: TGTGCCAGCAGTTTGTGGGGTATAGCGGTTCCGAACACCGGGGAGCTGTTTTTG. Residues: CASSLWGIAVPNTGELFL.

This chain connects TRBV12-3 or TRBV12-4 to TRBJ1-3; D might be TRBD1 (5 bases). The CDR3 runs 16 residues. V was clipped by 6 bases and J by 0 bases, with 15 bases between them. CDR3: CASSREGRNSGNTIYF. The CDR3 coding sequence is TGTGCCAGCAGCCGCGAGGGGCGTAACTCTGGAAACACCATATATTTT.

Concerning this clonotype: Lacking the conserved final phenylalanine or tryptophan, this CDR3 likely reflects a read error. The chain joins TRBV11-1 to TRBJ2-2; 9 bases fit TRBD1. CDR1 is SGHAT, CDR2 FQDESV, per germline (reference sequence). V lost 3 bases and J lost 6; bases outside the gene matches: 8. This CDR3 region has 16 residues. The CDR3 is CASSFGQGLAAGELFL. In DNA, the CDR3 is TGTGCCAGCAGCTTCGGACAGGGGCTGGCGGCCGGGGAGCTGTTTTTG.

The chain couples TRBV30 to TRBJ2-3, with D maybe TRBD2 (6 bases). There are 17 residues in the CDR3. Trimming removed 0 bases from V and 0 bases from J, with 16 bases in between. Per the germline V gene, CDR1 is GTSNPN and CDR2 is SVGIG (reference sequence). This chain's CDR3 is CAWSVPGGRLSTDTQYF. For the CDR3, the DNA is TGTGCCTGGAGTGTACCCGGGGGAAGACTTAGCACAGATACGCAGTATTTT.

The chain couples TRBV29-1 to TRBJ1-2; D gene ambiguous. V was shortened by 4 bases and J by 4 bases, with 16 bases between the two germline ends. Germline assignment: CDR1 SQVTM and CDR2 ANQGSEA. This CDR3 contains 14 residues. CDR3 sequence (DNA): TGCAGCGTTGTGCAGGCTGGGGAACTCTATGGCTACACCTTC. Translation: CSVVQAGELYGYTF. Based on the CDR3 plus reference TRBV29-1 and TRBJ1-2, the full variable domain is SAVISQKPSRDICQRGTSLTIQCQVDSQVTMMFWYRQQPGQSLTLIATANQGSEATYESGFVIDKFPISRPNLTFSTLTVSNMSPEDSSIYLCSVVQAGELYGYTFGSGTRLTVV.

Only a few counts were recorded for this clonotype. A much bigger clone sits one base away, suggesting this may be a read error. The chain uses TRBV4-2 and TRBJ1-2; D is perhaps TRBD1 (5 bases). Germline V gene sequence: CDR1 LGHNA, CDR2 YNFKEQ. The CDR3 has 16 amino acids. With 4 bases removed from V and 0 bases from J, the gap between germline ends came to 15 bases. The CDR3 sequence: CASSRESGGPNYGYTF. CDR3 DNA: TGTGCCAGCAGCCGAGAGTCCGGGGGACCTAACTATGGCTACACCTTC.

This clonotype appeared many times. The rearrangement joins TRBV20-1 to TRBJ1-5; TRBD1 aligns across 7 bases. V lost 4 bases, J lost 7 bases, and 7 bases stayed unmatched. CDR3 size: 13 residues. Germline loops: CDR1 DFQATT, CDR2 SNEGSKA (reference sequence). The CDR3 here is CSATDRTNQPQHF. DNA for the CDR3: TGCAGTGCTACGGACAGGACCAACCAGCCCCAGCATTTT.

The chain carries TRBV12-3 or TRBV12-4 and TRBJ2-7, with D possibly matching TRBD2 (6 bases). The V gene lost 7 bases and the J gene lost 5 bases, with 21 bases spanning the gap. The CDR3 has 15 residues. The CDR3 loop reads CASNSRGLPGDEQYF. In DNA form, the CDR3 reads TGTGCCAGCAATTCCCGGGGATTACCGGGGGACGAGCAGTACTTC.

This clonotype has a handful of counts. The genes are TRBV28 and TRBJ2-5, with 9 positions matching TRBD1. The CDR3 is made up of 15 amino acids. Germline CDR1 MDHEN, CDR2 SYDVKM. Trimming cost V 4 bases and J 2 bases; bases outside gene matches: 5. CDR3 loop: CASSWTGAAQETQYF. Written as DNA, the CDR3 is TGTGCCAGCAGTTGGACAGGGGCGGCACAAGAGACCCAGTACTTC.

This clonotype has at least ten counts. The chain couples TRBV3-1 to TRBJ1-2, with 8 bases lining up with TRBD1. The CDR3 has 15 amino acids. The V gene's germline CDR1 is LGHDT and CDR2 YNNKEL (reference sequence). V lost 0 bases, J lost 2 bases, and 2 bases stayed unmatched. Here the CDR3 reads CASSQEGQGNYGYTF. CDR3 DNA sequence: TGTGCCAGCAGCCAAGAAGGACAGGGAAACTATGGCTACACCTTC.

This chain joins TRBV28 and TRBJ1-2; 9 bases are a match to TRBD1. The junction had 10 bases not matched to a gene; V was cut back by 6 bases and J by 2 bases. Germline V gives CDR1 MDHEN, CDR2 SYDVKM. The CDR3 covers 16 residues. The CDR3 DNA reads as TGTGCCAGCAGCTCGGCCGCCGGGACAGGGAACTATGGCTACACCTTC. It is translated as CASSSAAGTGNYGYTF.

The sample holds one count of this clonotype. The V call is TRBV30, the J call TRBJ2-2, with unresolved D. This CDR3 contains 13 residues. Looked up from germline, CDR1 is GTSNPN and CDR2 is SVGIG (reference sequence). V was clipped by 3 bases and J by 3 bases, with 8 bases between them. The CDR3 spells CAWREKDTGELFF. The CDR3 region has the DNA TGTGCCTGGAGGGAGAAGGACACCGGGGAGCTGTTTTTT.

This chain connects TRBV4-1 to TRBJ2-2, with TRBD2 matching 7 bases. The junction had 15 bases not matched to a gene; V was cut back by 2 bases and J by 0 bases. CDR3 size: 20 residues. Germline values: CDR1 MGHRA, CDR2 YSYEKL. The CDR3 is CASSQPRWDYKVANTGELFF. The CDR3 DNA sequence: TGCGCCAGCAGCCAACCACGTTGGGACTACAAAGTCGCGAACACCGGGGAGCTGTTTTTT.

This clonotype was detected ten times or more. V usage is TRBV28 and J usage is TRBJ1-6; 8 bases match TRBD1. The CDR3 is made up of 15 amino acids. J was trimmed by 7 bases and V by 6 bases; bases with no gene match: 8. Germline CDR1 is MDHEN and CDR2 is SYDVKM. CDR3 in DNA: TGTGCCAGCAGCTCTTCGGACAGGGACAATTCACCCCTCCACTTT. This translates into CASSSSDRDNSPLHF.

Worth noting for this clonotype: Just one base apart from a much larger clone, this may be a read error. The chain has TRBV20-1 and TRBJ2-4, with D perhaps TRBD2 (6 bases). This CDR3 has 13 residues. In germline, CDR1 is DFQATT, CDR2 SNEGSKA (reference sequence). CDR3 sequence reads: CSAKTGTSNMQYF. CDR3 nucleotides: TGCAGTGCAAAAACCGGGACTTCAAACATGCAGTACTTC.

This clonotype has a count of ten or more. An end of the junction does not agree with germline; a read error may underlie this. This rearrangement joins TRBV7-8 to TRBJ2-7, with D perhaps TRBD2 (6 bases). CDR1 SGHVS and CDR2 FQNEAQ come from the germline V gene. This CDR3 comprises 13 residues. The CDR3 loop is CASSVAENYEQYF. The CDR3 region has the DNA TGTGCCAGCAGCGTAGCGGAGAACTACGAGCAGTACTTC.

This chain links TRBV7-9 with TRBJ2-2; D may be TRBD1 (5 bases). V dropped 0 bases and J dropped 6 bases, with 8 bases sitting between them. The germline V gene encodes CDR1 SEHNR and CDR2 FQNEAQ (reference sequence). CDR3 size: 14 residues. CDR3 amino acids: CASSLARASGELFF. For the CDR3, the DNA is TGTGCCAGCAGCTTAGCCAGGGCATCCGGGGAGCTGTTTTTT.

At least ten counts were recorded for this clonotype. The rearrangement uses TRBV28 and TRBJ2-7; 7 nucleotides align to TRBD2. V shed 5 bases, J shed 3 bases, and the junction held 10 bases outside the gene matches. Germline values: CDR1 MDHEN, CDR2 SYDVKM. The CDR3 spans 15 residues. The CDR3 DNA is TGTGCCAGCAGTAGTCCGGGACTAACGTTCTACGAGCAGTACTTC. Amino acids: CASSSPGLTFYEQYF.

This clonotype has ten or more counts. The chain has TRBV20-1 and TRBJ2-5; 10 bases line up with TRBD2. J gave up 5 bases and V 3 bases, and 9 bases lay outside the gene matches. The germline gives CDR1 DFQATT, CDR2 SNEGSKA (reference sequence). The CDR3 covers 15 residues. CDR3 DNA: TGCAGTGCTAGTAGGGTAGCGGGAGGTAGGGAGACCCAGTACTTC. Encoded protein: CSASRVAGGRETQYF.

The J gene is TRBJ2-5, the V gene TRBV9; 9 nucleotides agree with TRBD1. V shed 3 bases, J shed 8 bases, and the junction held 5 bases outside the gene matches. The germline V gene encodes CDR1 SGDLS and CDR2 YYNGEE. The CDR3 extends over 13 amino acids. The CDR3 sequence: CASSGGQGTTQYF. DNA for the CDR3: TGTGCCAGCAGCGGGGGACAGGGTACAACCCAGTACTTC.

V usage is TRBV6-5 and J usage is TRBJ2-7; D is unresolved. The CDR3 loop spans 13 amino acids. With 4 bases removed from V and 1 base from J, the gap between germline ends came to 8 bases. Per the germline V gene, CDR1 is MNHEY and CDR2 is SVGAGI. The CDR3 region has the DNA TGTGCCAGCAGTTTTAGTTTTTCCTACGAGCAGTACTTC. Translated, it gives CASSFSFSYEQYF.

This clonotype has a handful of counts. A much larger clone differs from this one at a single base, so this may be a read error. J is TRBJ2-2 and V is TRBV15, with 8 bases lining up with TRBD1. This CDR3 has 14 amino acids. Germline loops: CDR1 LNHNV, CDR2 YYDKDF (reference sequence). The CDR3 DNA sequence: TGTGCCATCAGCACCTACAGGGGGGCTGGGGAGCTGTTTTTT. Its translation: CAISTYRGAGELFF.

The genes are TRBV12-3 or TRBV12-4 and TRBJ1-2; 11 positions match TRBD1. The ends lost 4 bases at V and 11 bases at J; junction bases unmatched: 3. This CDR3 region has 12 residues. DNA of the CDR3: TGTGCCAGCAGTTGGACAGGGGGCACGTACACCTTC. It yields the protein CASSWTGGTYTF.

This clonotype has more than one count but fewer than ten. The chain recombines TRBV29-1 with TRBJ2-4; 12 bases fit TRBD2. After removal of 3 bases from V and 0 bases from J, the junction contained 15 bases not matched to a gene. The CDR3 spans 20 residues. Germline loops: CDR1 SQVTM, CDR2 ANQGSEA. The CDR3 spells CSVEPTPRTSGTSAKNIQYF. The CDR3 nucleotides are TGCAGCGTTGAGCCTACCCCGCGGACTAGCGGGACCTCAGCCAAAAACATTCAGTACTTC.

There are many counts of this clonotype. This may come from a read error, since a much larger clone is one base off. The chain employs TRBV20-1 and TRBJ2-5; D gene ambiguous. The CDR3 sequence is 10 residues long. Germline V gives CDR1 DFQATT, CDR2 SNEGSKA (reference sequence). V shed 3 bases and J shed 5 bases, with 4 bases lying between them. CDR3 DNA sequence: TGCAGTGCTAGCGTGGAGACCCAGTACTTC. It encodes CSASVETQYF.